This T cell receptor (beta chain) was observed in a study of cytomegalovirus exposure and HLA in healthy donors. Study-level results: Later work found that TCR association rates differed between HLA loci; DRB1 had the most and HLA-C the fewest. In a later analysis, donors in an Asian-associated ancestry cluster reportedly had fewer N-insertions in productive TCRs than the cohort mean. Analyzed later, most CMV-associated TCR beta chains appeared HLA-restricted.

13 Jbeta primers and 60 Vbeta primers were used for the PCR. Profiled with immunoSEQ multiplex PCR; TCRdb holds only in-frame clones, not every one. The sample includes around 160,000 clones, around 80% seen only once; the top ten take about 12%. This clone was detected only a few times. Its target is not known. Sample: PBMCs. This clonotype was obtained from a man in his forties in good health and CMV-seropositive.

CDR3 sequence reads: CASSGGKGNQPQHF. Written as DNA, the CDR3 is TGTGCCAGCAGTGGCGGGAAGGGCAATCAGCCCCAGCATTTT. This chain links TRBV25-1 with TRBJ1-5; D ambiguous. V was cut by 4 bases and J by 2 bases, with 9 bases left in between. Germline lookup yields CDR1 MGHDK and CDR2 SYGVNS. The CDR3 is 14 residues long.